The 32 T cell receptor beta chains in this list originate from one sample, sequenced in a study of beta chain features in type 1 diabetes. Every isolated RNA sample was fully reverse transcribed, so sequencing captured expressed TCRB transcripts. Sequenced by immunoSEQ multiplex PCR; TCRdb stores in-frame clones only, minus some. The table lists about 140,000 clones, roughly 9.7% of them singletons. The sequencing input was central memory CD4+ T cells from blood. The receptors were sampled from a woman in her 40s in good health.

In its sample, this clone was seen many times. J is TRBJ1-5 and V is TRBV7-2, with 9 nucleotides matching TRBD1. The length of the CDR3 is 15 residues. J was trimmed by 5 bases and V by 5 bases; bases with no gene match: 7. CDR1 is SGHTA, CDR2 FQGNSA, per germline. The CDR3 DNA reads TGTGCCAGCAGCACACAGGGGGCGAGTGATCAGCCCCAGCATTTT. Its translation is CASSTQGASDQPQHF.

V and J are TRBV5-1 and TRBJ1-2; no reliable D call. Germline V lookup: CDR1 SGHRS, CDR2 YFSETQ. The CDR3 has 15 residues. Deletions cut 2 bases from V and 0 bases from J, with 11 bases between. The CDR3 reads CASSLEWRSNYGYTF. In nucleotides, the CDR3 is TGCGCCAGCAGCTTAGAATGGAGATCTAACTATGGCTACACCTTC.

J is TRBJ2-5 and V is TRBV10-3; tentative D call: TRBD2 (5 bases). Trimming pared 5 bases from V and 5 bases from J, leaving 24 bases between. Per germline, CDR1 ENHRY and CDR2 SYGVKD. This CDR3 is built from 17 residues. The CDR3 protein is CAISRSGGVGIGETQYF. The DNA for the CDR3 is TGTGCCATCAGTAGATCTGGAGGTGTCGGAATAGGGGAGACCCAGTACTTC.

This chain joins TRBV6-5 and TRBJ1-2; TRBD1 might be the D (5 bases). The CDR3 covers 13 residues. Germline assignment: CDR1 MNHEY and CDR2 SVGAGI. This chain's CDR3 is CGAKTAGGYGYTF. The CDR3, as DNA: TGTGGGGCGAAGACAGCCGGGGGCTATGGCTACACCTTC.

This clone was picked up many times. This CDR3 reads CASSASGEDTQYF. For the CDR3, the DNA is TGTGCCAGCAGCGCGTCAGGGGAAGATACGCAGTATTTT. The chain carries TRBV7-9 and TRBJ2-3; the D gene is possibly TRBD1 (6 bases). The CDR3 has 13 amino acids. V lost 5 bases to trimming and J lost 5 bases, with 11 bases between them. From germline, CDR1 is SEHNR and CDR2 FQNEAQ (reference sequence).

The J gene is TRBJ2-7, the V gene TRBV7-2, with 9 nucleotides matching TRBD2. Germline loops: CDR1 SGHTA, CDR2 FQGNSA. The CDR3 consists of 13 residues. Trimming at V came to 6 bases and at J to 3 bases, leaving 3 bases not matched to a gene. CDR3 amino acids: CASSSTSGYEQYF. The CDR3 DNA sequence: TGTGCCAGCAGTTCGACTAGCGGCTACGAGCAGTACTTC.

This clone appeared a few times. The chain combines TRBV10-3 with TRBJ1-2; the match to TRBD1 covers 7 bases. V dropped 5 bases and J dropped 5; count of bases not matched to a gene: 5. The CDR3 runs 13 residues. Germline V CDR1 and CDR2: ENHRY, SYGVKD. The CDR3 coding sequence is TGTGCCATCAGTAGGGGGCAAGATTATGGCTACACCTTC. This gives the protein CAISRGQDYGYTF.

This clone was seen once. This rearrangement joins TRBV11-1 to TRBJ2-5, with a weak D call TRBD2 (7 bases). From germline, CDR1 is SGHAT and CDR2 FQDESV (reference sequence). The V and J ends lost 3 bases and 5 bases respectively, with 16 bases between them. This CDR3 region has 15 residues. CDR3: CASSFYREGVETQYF. In DNA form, the CDR3 reads TGTGCCAGCAGCTTTTACAGGGAGGGCGTTGAGACCCAGTACTTC.

This chain uses TRBV18 with TRBJ1-6; TRBD1 might be the D (6 bases). V was pared by 2 bases and J by 9 bases, with 14 bases between. Germline V CDR1 and CDR2: KGHSH, LQKENI. The CDR3 length is 15 residues. The CDR3 sequence: CASSPRTGQISPLHF. DNA of the CDR3: TGTGCCAGCTCACCAAGGACTGGACAGATTTCACCCCTCCACTTT.

There are many counts of this clone. The chain uses TRBV18 and TRBJ1-1, with TRBD1 matching 7 bases. The CDR3 totals 16 residues. Germline trimming cut 1 base from V and 0 bases from J; bases unmatched to any gene: 5. CDR1 KGHSH and CDR2 LQKENI come from the germline V gene. The CDR3 loop reads CASSPRSTGVNTEAFF. CDR3 nucleotide sequence: TGTGCCAGCTCACCACGGTCCACAGGGGTGAACACTGAAGCTTTCTTT.

This clone was seen a handful of times. V and J are TRBV19 and TRBJ2-5; possibly TRBD2 for D (5 bases). Trimming shortened V by 3 bases and J by 5 bases, and 13 bases separated the two germline ends. Looked up from germline, CDR1 is LNHDA and CDR2 is SQIVND (reference sequence). The CDR3 totals 14 residues. The CDR3 sequence: CASSILRGSETQYF. The CDR3 coding sequence is TGTGCCAGTAGTATTTTAAGAGGGTCCGAGACCCAGTACTTC.

This clone was observed a few times. The V and J genes are TRBV18 and TRBJ1-2; tentative D call: TRBD1 (6 bases). The germline gives CDR1 KGHSH, CDR2 LQKENI. Between the trimmed V and J ends, which lost 3 bases and 4 bases, there was a span of 12 bases. The CDR3 totals 14 residues. The CDR3 DNA is TGTGCCAGCTCACCGCGGACAGACTCCTATGGCTACACCTTC. This translates into CASSPRTDSYGYTF. Full variable domain (outside the CDR3, taken from reference TRBV18 and TRBJ1-2): NAGVMQNPRHLVRRRGQEARLRCSPMKGHSHVYWYRQLPEEGLKFMVYLQKENIIDESGMPKERFSAEFPKEGPSILRIQQVVRGDSAAYFCASSPRTDSYGYTFGSGTRLTVV.

The chain combines TRBV18 with TRBJ2-2; possibly TRBD1 for D (5 bases). The germline V gene encodes CDR1 KGHSH and CDR2 LQKENI. Trimming took 4 bases from V and 4 from J, leaving 22 bases between them. The CDR3 has 18 amino acids. The CDR3 nucleotides read TGTGCCAGCTCACAGAAAACTCAGGGTATATCGAGCACCGGGGAGCTGTTTTTT. It translates to CASSQKTQGISSTGELFF.

A few counts support this clone. The chain joins TRBV2 to TRBJ2-4, with 8 bases lining up with TRBD1. Germline V gene data show CDR1 as SNHLY and CDR2 as FYNNEI. The junction had 4 bases not matched to a gene; V was cut back by 9 bases and J by 0 bases. The CDR3 extends over 14 amino acids. The CDR3 spells CASWTGRAKNIQYF. Here the CDR3 DNA reads TGTGCCAGTTGGACAGGGCGAGCCAAAAACATTCAGTACTTC.

This clone was seen a handful of times. The chain combines TRBV4-1 with TRBJ2-6; possible D gene TRBD1, 7 bases. V shed 5 bases and J shed 1 base, with 18 bases lying between them. This CDR3 is 18 amino acids long. CDR1 is MGHRA and CDR2 is YSYEKL in the germline V gene. In DNA, the CDR3 is TGCGCCAGCAGCTATATGGCAGGGGGGTTTTCTGGGGCCAACGTCCTGACTTTC. This sequence encodes CASSYMAGGFSGANVLTF.

This clone was seen once. The same CDR3 can be traced to other DNA sequences in this sample. The rearrangement links TRBV5-1 to TRBJ2-3; D remains unclear. This CDR3 has 14 amino acids. Germline V gene sequence: CDR1 SGHRS, CDR2 YFSETQ. Trimming shortened V by 1 base and J by 1 base, and 7 bases separated the two germline ends. This CDR3 reads CASSLLRGTDTQYF. Written as DNA, the CDR3 is TGCGCCAGCAGCTTGTTACGAGGCACAGATACGCAGTATTTT.

This clone was picked up a small number of times. This rearrangement joins TRBV11-2 to TRBJ2-2, with D perhaps TRBD1 (6 bases). CDR1 and CDR2 from the germline V gene are SGHAT and FQNNGV. The CDR3 contains 16 residues. Trimming took 0 bases from V and 4 from J, leaving 12 bases between them. CDR3 region: CASSLEQGGGTGELFF. In DNA, the CDR3 is TGTGCCAGCAGCTTAGAACAGGGCGGTGGCACCGGGGAGCTGTTTTTT. Complete variable domain (other parts from reference TRBV11-2 and TRBJ2-2): EAGVAQSPRYKIIEKRQSVAFWCNPISGHATLYWYQQILGQGPKLLIQFQNNGVVDDSQLPKDRFSAERLKGVDSTLKIQPAKLEDSAVYLCASSLEQGGGTGELFFGEGSRLTVL.

The rearrangement links TRBV4-3 to TRBJ2-2; 8 nucleotides align to TRBD1. The CDR3 length is 16 residues. Germline loops: CDR1 LGHNA, CDR2 YSLEER. The V segment lost 2 bases and the J segment 5 bases; nucleotides outside the gene matches: 7. DNA for the CDR3: TGCGCCAGCAGCCAACAACAGGGGGTGTGGACCGGGGAGCTGTTTTTT. Protein product: CASSQQQGVWTGELFF.

This chain connects TRBV27 to TRBJ1-6; 8 nucleotides line up with TRBD1. The V and J ends lost 6 bases and 8 bases, in that order; junction bases with no gene match: 3. Per the germline V gene, CDR1 is MNHEY and CDR2 is SMNVEV (reference sequence). The CDR3 has 13 amino acids. The DNA for the CDR3 is TGTGCCAGCAGCGGACAGGGAGATTCACCCCTCCACTTT. As protein: CASSGQGDSPLHF.

This clone was picked up a small number of times. The chain couples TRBV5-1 to TRBJ2-7; the D gene is possibly TRBD2 (7 bases). This CDR3 spans 16 amino acids. V lost 4 bases and J 0 bases, leaving 17 bases between the germline ends. Germline-derived CDR1 and CDR2 are SGHRS and YFSETQ. The CDR3: CASSRGAAGVSYEQYF. The CDR3, as DNA: TGCGCCAGCAGCCGGGGGGCGGCGGGAGTCTCCTACGAGCAGTACTTC.

The rearrangement uses TRBV7-9 and TRBJ1-2; TRBD1 is a possible D gene (5 bases). The CDR3 totals 13 residues. The V end lost 5 bases, the J end lost 6 bases, and 13 bases lay between the germline ends. CDR1 and CDR2 (germline): SEHNR, FQNEAQ (reference sequence). The CDR3 protein is CASSPRVRDGYTF. The CDR3 DNA follows: TGTGCCAGCAGCCCCAGGGTTAGGGATGGCTACACCTTC. The full variable domain, in which reference TRBV7-9 and TRBJ1-2 provide the parts outside the CDR3, is DTGVSQNPRHKITKRGQNVTFRCDPISEHNRLYWYRQTLGQGPEFLTYFQNEAQLEKSRLLSDRFSAERPKGSFSTLEIQRTEQGDSAMYLCASSPRVRDGYTFGSGTRLTVV.

This clone was observed a handful of times. V usage is TRBV21-1 and J usage is TRBJ2-5; TRBD1 is taken as the D call from the table, unchecked against the DNA. TRBV21-1 constitutes a pseudogene. The CDR3 covers 20 residues. The CDR3 region is CASSKVPPATGGVIQETQYF. The CDR3, as DNA: TGTGCCAGCAGCAAAGTCCCCCCCGCGACAGGGGGCGTTATACAAGAGACCCAGTACTTC.

This clone was counted a few times. The V and J genes are TRBV5-1 and TRBJ1-1; D unclear. Germline assignment: CDR1 SGHRS and CDR2 YFSETQ. This CDR3 spans 15 amino acids. Trimming removed 4 bases at V and 1 base at J, with 14 bases between. The CDR3 loop reads CASSISGERNTEAFF. CDR3 sequence (DNA): TGCGCCAGCAGCATCTCCGGGGAGCGGAACACTGAAGCTTTCTTT.

This CDR3 is CASSYSLGGWTGELFF. The CDR3 region has the DNA TGTGCCAGCAGCTACTCCCTGGGGGGGTGGACCGGGGAGCTGTTTTTT. V and J are TRBV11-2 and TRBJ2-2; 7 bases map to TRBD2. Germline CDR1 is SGHAT and CDR2 is FQNNGV. Losses at the gene ends were 4 bases for V and 5 bases for J; bases not matched to a gene: 10. CDR3 length: 16 residues.

This chain joins TRBV5-1 and TRBJ1-6; 9 positions agree with TRBD1. V trimming: 7 bases; J trimming: 6 bases; junction bases outside the gene matches: 5. The germline gives CDR1 SGHRS, CDR2 YFSETQ. This CDR3 is built from 14 residues. Here the CDR3 reads CASRTGEPNSPLHF. In DNA, the CDR3 is TGCGCCAGCCGGACAGGGGAGCCTAATTCACCCCTCCACTTT.

Only a few counts were recorded for this clone. V usage is TRBV6-5 and J usage is TRBJ2-5, with D maybe TRBD2 (6 bases). V was shortened by 5 bases and J by 1 base, with 11 bases between the two germline ends. The CDR3 has 14 amino acids. Germline V gene sequence: CDR1 MNHEY, CDR2 SVGAGI. CDR3 nucleotide sequence: TGTGCCAGCAGTACCCGACTAGGCCAAGAGACCCAGTACTTC. Encoded protein: CASSTRLGQETQYF.

This chain uses TRBV7-2 with TRBJ1-2; no clear D gene. Trimming pared 1 base from V and 1 base from J, leaving 4 bases between. CDR3 length: 13 residues. CDR1 is SGHTA, CDR2 FQGNSA, per germline. The CDR3 bases are TGTGCCAGCAGCTTAGACGGTAACTATGGCTACACCTTC. Translating it yields CASSLDGNYGYTF.

This clone was picked up a small number of times. The chain couples TRBV6-1 to TRBJ2-1, with 8 bases matching TRBD2. The germline gives CDR1 MNHNS, CDR2 SASEGT. J gave up 9 bases and V 5 bases, and 12 bases lay outside the gene matches. The CDR3 runs 15 residues. CDR3 protein: CASSRASGSTAEQFF. The DNA of the CDR3 is TGTGCCAGCAGTCGAGCTAGCGGGTCAACGGCTGAGCAGTTCTTC.

This clone was detected a few times. The V and J genes are TRBV29-1 and TRBJ1-3; D gene uncertain. The CDR3 consists of 12 residues. CDR1 and CDR2 (germline): SQVTM, ANQGSEA. V was pared by 7 bases and J by 0 bases, with 7 bases between. The DNA for the CDR3 is TGCAGCGCAGGAAGCTCTGGAAACACCATATATTTT. It translates to CSAGSSGNTIYF.

This chain links TRBV7-6 with TRBJ1-2; unclear D gene. V was cut by 0 bases and J by 5 bases, with 22 bases left in between. Germline-derived CDR1 and CDR2 are SGHVS and FNYEAQ. The CDR3 is 18 amino acids. CDR3 coding DNA: TGTGCCAGCAGCTTAGCGGGGTGGACTGACCAAGCCCGATATGGCTACACCTTC. It codes for CASSLAGWTDQARYGYTF. The variable domain in full, completed from reference TRBV7-6 and TRBJ1-2, reads GAGVSQSPRYKVTKRGQDVALRCDPISGHVSLYWYRQALGQGPEFLTYFNYEAQQDKSGLPNDRFSAERPEGSISTLTIQRTEQRDSAMYRCASSLAGWTDQARYGYTFGSGTRLTVV.

The chain is built from TRBV28 and TRBJ1-3; D is possibly TRBD1 (6 bases). CDR1 is MDHEN, CDR2 SYDVKM, per germline. This CDR3 has 13 residues. The V and J ends lost 11 bases and 0 bases respectively, with 11 bases between them. The CDR3 is CASGQISGNTIYF. CDR3 coding DNA: TGTGCCTCCGGACAGATCTCTGGAAACACCATATATTTT.

This clone has just a few counts. The CDR3: CASSTTGGDVAFF. The DNA for the CDR3 is TGTGCCAGCAGTACGACAGGGGGGGACGTGGCTTTCTTT. This chain connects TRBV5-6 to TRBJ1-1, with 9 bases lining up with TRBD1. J gave up 11 bases and V 5 bases, and 10 bases lay outside the gene matches. CDR3 length: 13 residues. CDR1 is SGHDT, CDR2 YYEEEE, per germline.